This T cell receptor (beta chain) was captured in a study of shared clonotypes between healthy human individuals. At the level of the study: Three plates were used per donor for CD4 naive, three for CD4 memory, two for CD8 naive and one for CD8 memory.

There are 14 residues in the CDR3. CDR1 is GTSNPN and CDR2 is SVGIG in the germline V gene (reference sequence). V was clipped by 4 bases and J by 2 bases, with 15 bases between them. Template for every sorted-subset replicate PCR totaled 150 to 250 ng DNA, 25,000 to 35,000 T cell genomes. Method: immunoSEQ multiplex PCR; TCRdb's copy keeps in-frame clones and lacks some. Of around 1.9 million clones in the sample, just over 90% were seen once. CD45RO-negative CD8 cells positively selected for CCR7 made up the naive population, which excluded terminally differentiated effector memory CD45RA+ cells. The receptor was isolated from a man in his late teens or twenties in good health. Some clones in this sample may be carry-over from other donors' samples. The sequencing input was naive CD8+ T cells from PBMCs. The chain uses TRBV30 and TRBJ2-7; D may correspond to TRBD1 or TRBD2 (7 bases each). This CDR3 is CAWNRGGGTYEQYF. CDR3 bases: TGTGCCTGGAACCGGGGAGGGGGCACCTACGAGCAGTACTTC.